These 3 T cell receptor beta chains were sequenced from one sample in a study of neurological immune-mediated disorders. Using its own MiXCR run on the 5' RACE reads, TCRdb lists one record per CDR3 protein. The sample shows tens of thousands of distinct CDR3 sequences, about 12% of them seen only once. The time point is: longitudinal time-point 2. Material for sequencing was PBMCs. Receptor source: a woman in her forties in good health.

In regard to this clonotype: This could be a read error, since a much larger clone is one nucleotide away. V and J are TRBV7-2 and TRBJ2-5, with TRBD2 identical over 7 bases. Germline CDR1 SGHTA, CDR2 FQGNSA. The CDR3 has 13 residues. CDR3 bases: TGTGCCAGCAGCTTAGCGGGGCGGGAGAACCAGTACTTC. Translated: CASSLAGRENQYF.

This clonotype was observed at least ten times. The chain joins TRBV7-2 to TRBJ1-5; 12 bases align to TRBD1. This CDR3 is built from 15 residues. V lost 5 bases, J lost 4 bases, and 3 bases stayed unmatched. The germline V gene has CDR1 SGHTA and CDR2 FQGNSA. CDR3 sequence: CASSRDRGRNQPQHF. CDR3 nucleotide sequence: TGTGCCAGCAGCAGGGACAGGGGGCGGAATCAGCCCCAGCATTTT.

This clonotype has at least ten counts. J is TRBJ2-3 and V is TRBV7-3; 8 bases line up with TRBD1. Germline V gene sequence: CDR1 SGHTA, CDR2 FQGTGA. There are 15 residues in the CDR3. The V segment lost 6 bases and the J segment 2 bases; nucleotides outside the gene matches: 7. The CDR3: CASRKGQGLTDTQYF. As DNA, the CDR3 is TGTGCCAGCAGAAAAGGACAGGGCCTCACAGATACGCAGTATTTT.